The rows below give T cell receptor beta chains drawn from one sample of a study of T cells in Graves' hyperthyroidism and ophthalmopathy. One entry per CDR3 protein, called by TCRdb with MiXCR from the multiplex PCR reads. The sample carries 600,000 to 850,000 distinct CDR3 sequences, under 20% recorded once. The sample was blood. These receptors originate from a woman aged 50 to 60 with Graves' hyperthyroidism that later progressed to Graves' ophthalmopathy. CDR3s include the opening cysteine and the closing phenylalanine or tryptophan. The order of the fields is J gene, D gene, clone size, V gene, CDR3 DNA, CDR3 protein. The D gene is left open where the match is weak. For some rows the clone size is stated as once, few or many, or as a class when expanded; others skip it.

j_call: TRBJ1-1; d_call: .; clone_size: .; v_call: TRBV30; cdr3_nt: TGTGCCTGGGACAAGGGCGGGGGGTACACTGAAGCTTTCTTT; cdr3_aa: CAWDKGGGYTEAFF
j_call: TRBJ2-1; d_call: .; clone_size: many; v_call: TRBV5-1; cdr3_nt: TGCGCCAGCAGCTTGGGCGGGGGCCAATACAATGAGCAGTTCTTC; cdr3_aa: CASSLGGGQYNEQFF
j_call: TRBJ2-3; d_call: .; clone_size: few; v_call: TRBV6-1; cdr3_nt: TGTGCCAGCAGCCCCTGGGCGGGGGCCACAGATACGCAGTATTTT; cdr3_aa: CASSPWAGATDTQYF
j_call: TRBJ2-3; d_call: TRBD2; clone_size: .; v_call: TRBV7-8; cdr3_nt: TGTGCCAGCAGCTTTGAGCGGGGGACAGATACGCAGTATTTT; cdr3_aa: CASSFERGTDTQYF
j_call: TRBJ2-2; d_call: .; clone_size: .; v_call: TRBV12-3/TRBV12-4; cdr3_nt: TGTGCCAGCAGTTTGATAGTGGGGGCGCCTACCGGGGAGCTGTTTTTT; cdr3_aa: CASSLIVGAPTGELFF
j_call: TRBJ1-6; d_call: .; clone_size: few; v_call: TRBV12-3/TRBV12-4; cdr3_nt: TGTGCCAGCAGTTCCTCTACGAAGCGGGTGGCGAATTCACCCCTCCACTTT; cdr3_aa: CASSSSTKRVANSPLHF
j_call: TRBJ2-2; d_call: .; clone_size: .; v_call: TRBV25-1; cdr3_nt: TGTGCCAGCAGTGGGCCAGGGATCGGGGAGCTGTTTTTT; cdr3_aa: CASSGPGIGELFF
j_call: TRBJ1-5; d_call: .; clone_size: .; v_call: TRBV10-2; cdr3_nt: TGCGCCAGCAAAAGGGCAGGGTGGGGAGAGAATAGCAATCAGCCCCAGCATTTT; cdr3_aa: CASKRAGWGENSNQPQHF
j_call: TRBJ2-7; d_call: TRBD2; clone_size: .; v_call: TRBV7-9; cdr3_nt: TGTGCCAGCAGCCCGGCCGCGGGAGGGCACTACGAGCAGTACTTC; cdr3_aa: CASSPAAGGHYEQYF
j_call: TRBJ1-4; d_call: .; clone_size: .; v_call: TRBV2; cdr3_nt: TGTGCCAGCACCCTCCTAAAACCGGGGGGGACGGAAAAACTGTTTTTT; cdr3_aa: CASTLLKPGGTEKLFF
j_call: TRBJ2-1; d_call: .; clone_size: many; v_call: TRBV12-3/TRBV12-4; cdr3_nt: TGTGCCAGCAGTTTGATCACAGTCTCCTACAATGAGCAGTTCTTC; cdr3_aa: CASSLITVSYNEQFF
j_call: TRBJ2-7; d_call: .; clone_size: .; v_call: TRBV4-1; cdr3_nt: TGCGCCAGCAGCCAAGATAACAGGTTCTACGAGCAGTACTTC; cdr3_aa: CASSQDNRFYEQYF
j_call: TRBJ1-3; d_call: .; clone_size: few; v_call: TRBV3-1; cdr3_nt: TGTGCCAGCAGCCATTCATCAGAAAACACCATATATTTT; cdr3_aa: CASSHSSENTIYF
j_call: TRBJ2-4; d_call: TRBD1; clone_size: few; v_call: TRBV5-1; cdr3_nt: TGCGCCAGCAGCCTGACAGGGCTGGCAGCCAAAAACATTCAGTACTTC; cdr3_aa: CASSLTGLAAKNIQYF
j_call: TRBJ1-2; d_call: .; clone_size: few; v_call: TRBV27; cdr3_nt: TGTGCCAGCAGTTTATCGAACCGGGAGGGTGGCTACACCTTC; cdr3_aa: CASSLSNREGGYTF
j_call: TRBJ1-1; d_call: TRBD1; clone_size: few; v_call: TRBV18; cdr3_nt: TGTGCCAGCTCACCTGGACAGGGAAGGACTAAAGCTTTCTTT; cdr3_aa: CASSPGQGRTKAFF
j_call: TRBJ2-7; d_call: .; clone_size: .; v_call: TRBV7-9; cdr3_nt: TGTGCCAGCAGCCTCAGGGAGGCTTCGACCTACGAGCAGTACTTC; cdr3_aa: CASSLREASTYEQYF
j_call: TRBJ1-4; d_call: TRBD1; clone_size: many; v_call: TRBV18; cdr3_nt: TGTGCCAGCTCACCACCCGGGACAGCCGGTGAAAAACTGTTTTTT; cdr3_aa: CASSPPGTAGEKLFF
j_call: TRBJ1-3; d_call: .; clone_size: many; v_call: TRBV20-1; cdr3_nt: TGCAGTGCATCACGCTACTCTGGAAACACCATATATTTT; cdr3_aa: CSASRYSGNTIYF
j_call: TRBJ2-7; d_call: TRBD2; clone_size: .; v_call: TRBV5-6; cdr3_nt: TGTGCCAGCAGCTGGGGGGGGTACGTAGTTGAGGACGAGCAGTACTTC; cdr3_aa: CASSWGGYVVEDEQYF
j_call: TRBJ1-2; d_call: .; clone_size: .; v_call: TRBV20-1; cdr3_nt: TGCAGTGCTAGACCCGAGGATTATGGCTACACCTTC; cdr3_aa: CSARPEDYGYTF
j_call: TRBJ1-1; d_call: .; clone_size: .; v_call: TRBV6-5; cdr3_nt: TGTGCCAGCAGTTACGCCGGGGGCTTAATGGGGGTGAACACTGAAGCTTTCTTT; cdr3_aa: CASSYAGGLMGVNTEAFF
j_call: TRBJ1-6; d_call: TRBD1; clone_size: many; v_call: TRBV12-3/TRBV12-4; cdr3_nt: TGTGCCAGCACCCCGACAGGGTCCTTAAGCTCACCCCTCCACTTT; cdr3_aa: CASTPTGSLSSPLHF
j_call: TRBJ1-1; d_call: .; clone_size: many; v_call: TRBV5-1; cdr3_nt: TGCGCCAGCAGCGGGGGACAACGGAACACTGAAGCTTTCTTT; cdr3_aa: CASSGGQRNTEAFF
j_call: TRBJ2-3; d_call: .; clone_size: many; v_call: TRBV11-2; cdr3_nt: TGTGCCAGCAGCTTAGTGTTAGATACGCAGTATTTT; cdr3_aa: CASSLVLDTQYF
j_call: TRBJ2-5; d_call: TRBD2; clone_size: many; v_call: TRBV6-2/TRBV6-3; cdr3_nt: TGTGCCAGCAGAACCCCGAAGGGACTAGAGGACCAAGAGACCCAGTACTTC; cdr3_aa: CASRTPKGLEDQETQYF
j_call: TRBJ1-1; d_call: .; clone_size: few; v_call: TRBV27; cdr3_nt: TGTGCCAGCAGTTTATTCGCCAGGGCAGGCACTGAAGCTTTCTTT; cdr3_aa: CASSLFARAGTEAFF
j_call: TRBJ2-1; d_call: TRBD2; clone_size: many; v_call: TRBV24-1; cdr3_nt: TGTGCCACCAGTGCGGCTAGCGGGGCTTACAATGAGCAGTTCTTC; cdr3_aa: CATSAASGAYNEQFF
j_call: TRBJ1-2; d_call: .; clone_size: .; v_call: TRBV19; cdr3_nt: TGTGCCAGTAGTATTCCCCTGAGCGGCTATGGCTACACCTTC; cdr3_aa: CASSIPLSGYGYTF
j_call: TRBJ1-4; d_call: .; clone_size: few; v_call: TRBV6-5; cdr3_nt: TGTGCCAGCAGTTATGGCAGGAATGCTGAAAAACTGTTTTTT; cdr3_aa: CASSYGRNAEKLFF
j_call: TRBJ2-7; d_call: .; clone_size: few; v_call: TRBV27; cdr3_nt: TGTGCCAGCAGGTTAGCGTCGGACGCCTACGAGCAGTACTTC; cdr3_aa: CASRLASDAYEQYF
j_call: TRBJ1-1; d_call: .; clone_size: many; v_call: TRBV3-1; cdr3_nt: TGTGCCAGCAGCCAAGTATGGGGTCAGGGTGAAGCTTTCTTT; cdr3_aa: CASSQVWGQGEAFF
j_call: TRBJ1-2; d_call: .; clone_size: once; v_call: TRBV19; cdr3_nt: TGTGCCAGTCATCAGATAGACAGAGGCTATGGCTACACCTTC; cdr3_aa: CASHQIDRGYGYTF
j_call: TRBJ1-1; d_call: .; clone_size: few; v_call: TRBV12-3/TRBV12-4; cdr3_nt: TGTGCCAGCACAGGGAGGATAAGCACTGAAGCTTTCTTT; cdr3_aa: CASTGRISTEAFF
j_call: TRBJ1-1; d_call: .; clone_size: many; v_call: TRBV6-1; cdr3_nt: TGTGCCAGCAGTGAGATGAACAGACACGAAGCTTTCTTT; cdr3_aa: CASSEMNRHEAFF
j_call: TRBJ2-4; d_call: TRBD1; clone_size: .; v_call: TRBV29-1; cdr3_nt: TGCAGCGTTGAAGGAGGGGACAGGGTTGACATTCAGTACTTC; cdr3_aa: CSVEGGDRVDIQYF
j_call: TRBJ2-1; d_call: TRBD2; clone_size: .; v_call: TRBV5-1; cdr3_nt: TGCGCCAGCACCCTGGGGGGGGGGGACTACAATGAGCAGTTCTTC; cdr3_aa: CASTLGGGDYNEQFF
j_call: TRBJ1-1; d_call: TRBD1; clone_size: few; v_call: TRBV7-3; cdr3_nt: TGTGCCAGCAGCTTACCACGGGGACAGGGCGAGGAGGGAGCTTTCTTT; cdr3_aa: CASSLPRGQGEEGAFF
j_call: TRBJ2-3; d_call: .; clone_size: many; v_call: TRBV7-3; cdr3_nt: TGTGCCAGCAGCGCCAACAGAGATACGCAGTATTTT; cdr3_aa: CASSANRDTQYF
j_call: TRBJ2-7; d_call: TRBD1; clone_size: .; v_call: TRBV20-1; cdr3_nt: TGCAGTGCTATAACAGGGGGCTGGTACGAGCAGTACTTC; cdr3_aa: CSAITGGWYEQYF
j_call: TRBJ1-2; d_call: .; clone_size: many; v_call: TRBV6-1; cdr3_nt: TGTGCCAGCAGTATGACTGGTCGGGGCTACACCTTC; cdr3_aa: CASSMTGRGYTF
j_call: TRBJ1-5; d_call: .; clone_size: .; v_call: TRBV12-3/TRBV12-4; cdr3_nt: TGTGCCAGCTCGATGGGGTCTCATCAGCCCCAGCATTTT; cdr3_aa: CASSMGSHQPQHF
j_call: TRBJ1-2; d_call: TRBD1; clone_size: .; v_call: TRBV2; cdr3_nt: TGTGCCAGTTATCAGGGGGTCTTCGGTTTCGGCTACACCTTC; cdr3_aa: CASYQGVFGFGYTF
j_call: TRBJ1-2; d_call: TRBD1; clone_size: few; v_call: TRBV9; cdr3_nt: TGTGCCAGCAGCACTTGGACAGGGGGCTCCTATGGCTACACCTTC; cdr3_aa: CASSTWTGGSYGYTF
j_call: TRBJ1-1; d_call: .; clone_size: .; v_call: TRBV20-1; cdr3_nt: TGCAGTGCTAGCTCGTGGGAGGTGGCAGCACGACCTTCGATGAACACTGAAGCTTTCTTT; cdr3_aa: CSASSWEVAARPSMNTEAFF
j_call: TRBJ1-5; d_call: .; clone_size: .; v_call: TRBV12-5; cdr3_nt: TGTGCTAGTGGCGGGCAAAACATGGGAAGCAATCAGCCCCAGCATTTT; cdr3_aa: CASGGQNMGSNQPQHF
j_call: TRBJ1-1; d_call: .; clone_size: many; v_call: TRBV6-2/TRBV6-3; cdr3_nt: TGTGCCAGCAGAGCCGACAGTTACACTGAAGCTTTCTTT; cdr3_aa: CASRADSYTEAFF
j_call: TRBJ2-7; d_call: TRBD1; clone_size: few; v_call: TRBV5-1; cdr3_nt: TGCGCCAGCAGCTCCTCCGGGACAGGGGTCGACGAGCAGTACTTC; cdr3_aa: CASSSSGTGVDEQYF
j_call: TRBJ1-3; d_call: .; clone_size: few; v_call: TRBV18; cdr3_nt: TGTGCCAGCTCACCGCCACAGGGAAACACCATATATTTT; cdr3_aa: CASSPPQGNTIYF
j_call: TRBJ1-2; d_call: .; clone_size: many; v_call: TRBV18; cdr3_nt: TGTGCCAGCTCCCCAGACACAAACTATGGCTACACCTTC; cdr3_aa: CASSPDTNYGYTF
j_call: TRBJ1-1; d_call: .; clone_size: many; v_call: TRBV12-3/TRBV12-4; cdr3_nt: TGTGCCAGCAGTTTTGCCAGGGAGAACACTGAAGCTTTCTTT; cdr3_aa: CASSFARENTEAFF
j_call: TRBJ1-1; d_call: TRBD1; clone_size: many; v_call: TRBV11-2; cdr3_nt: TGTGCCAGCAGCTTAATGTGGGGGGGGACAGGGGGCAAGAACACTGAAGCTTTCTTT; cdr3_aa: CASSLMWGGTGGKNTEAFF